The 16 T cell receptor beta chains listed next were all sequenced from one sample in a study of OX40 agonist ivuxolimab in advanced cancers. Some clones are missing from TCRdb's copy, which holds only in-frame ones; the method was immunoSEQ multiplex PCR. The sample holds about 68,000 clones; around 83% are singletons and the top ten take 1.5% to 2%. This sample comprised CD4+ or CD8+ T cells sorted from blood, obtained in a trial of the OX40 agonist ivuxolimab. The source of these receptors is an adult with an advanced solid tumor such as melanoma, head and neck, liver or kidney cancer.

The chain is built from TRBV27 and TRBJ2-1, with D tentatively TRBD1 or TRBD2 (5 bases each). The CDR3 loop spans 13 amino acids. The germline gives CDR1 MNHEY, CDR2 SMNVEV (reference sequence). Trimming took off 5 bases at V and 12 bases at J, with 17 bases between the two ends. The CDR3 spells CASSEIVTGGQFF. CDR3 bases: TGTGCCAGCAGTGAGATCGTTACAGGAGGGCAGTTCTTC.

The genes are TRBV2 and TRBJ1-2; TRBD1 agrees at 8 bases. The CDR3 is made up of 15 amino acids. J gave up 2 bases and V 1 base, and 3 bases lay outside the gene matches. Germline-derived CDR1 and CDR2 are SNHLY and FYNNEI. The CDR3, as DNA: TGTGCCAGCAGTGAAGACCGGACAGGGAACTATGGCTACACCTTC. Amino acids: CASSEDRTGNYGYTF.

This CDR3 reads CAISESASGNRNTGELFF. CDR3 in DNA: TGTGCCATCAGTGAGTCGGCTAGCGGGAATCGAAACACCGGGGAGCTGTTTTTT. This chain joins TRBV10-3 and TRBJ2-2; 9 bases are shared with TRBD2. The CDR3 is made up of 18 amino acids. Germline CDR1 is ENHRY and CDR2 is SYGVKD. V lost 0 bases to trimming and J lost 2 bases; unmatched junction nucleotides: 7.

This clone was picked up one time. The CDR3 coding sequence is TGTGCCAGCAGTTACACTGCCTCGGCAGGGCTAAATGAGCAGTTCTTC. The encoded protein is CASSYTASAGLNEQFF. V gene TRBV6-5 combines with J gene TRBJ2-1; TRBD1 might be the D (5 bases). Trimming took 2 bases from V and 7 from J, leaving 18 bases between them. The CDR3 runs to 16 residues. In germline, CDR1 is MNHEY, CDR2 SVGAGI.

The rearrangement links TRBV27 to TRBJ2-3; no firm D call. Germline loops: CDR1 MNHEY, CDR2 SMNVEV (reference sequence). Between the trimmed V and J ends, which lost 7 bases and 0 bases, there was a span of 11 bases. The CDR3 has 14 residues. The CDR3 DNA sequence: TGTGCCAGCACCCGGTACGCTAGCACAGATACGCAGTATTTT. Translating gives CASTRYASTDTQYF.

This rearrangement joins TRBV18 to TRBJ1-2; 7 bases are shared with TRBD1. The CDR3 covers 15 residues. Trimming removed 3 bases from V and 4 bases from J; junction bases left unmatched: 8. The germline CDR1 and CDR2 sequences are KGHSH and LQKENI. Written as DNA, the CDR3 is TGTGCCAGCTCACCTAGACAGGGTGACCCCTATGGCTACACCTTC. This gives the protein CASSPRQGDPYGYTF.

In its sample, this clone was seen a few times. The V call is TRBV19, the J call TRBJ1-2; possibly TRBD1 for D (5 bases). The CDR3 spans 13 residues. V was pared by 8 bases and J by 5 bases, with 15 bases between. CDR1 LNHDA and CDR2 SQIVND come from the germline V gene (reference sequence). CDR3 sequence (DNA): TGTGCCAGTGGCTACGGGACCCCATATGGCTACACCTTC. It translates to CASGYGTPYGYTF.

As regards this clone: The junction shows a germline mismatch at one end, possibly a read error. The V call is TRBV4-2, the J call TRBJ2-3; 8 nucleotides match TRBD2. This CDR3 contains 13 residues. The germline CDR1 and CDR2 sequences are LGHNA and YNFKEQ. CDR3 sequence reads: CASSQDQWREAHF. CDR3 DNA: TGTGCCAGCAGCCAAGATCAGTGGCGGGAGGCCCATTTT.

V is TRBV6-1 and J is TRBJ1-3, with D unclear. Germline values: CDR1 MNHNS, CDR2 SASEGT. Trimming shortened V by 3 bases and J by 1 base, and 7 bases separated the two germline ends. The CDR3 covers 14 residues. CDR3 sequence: CASSEPTSGNTIYF. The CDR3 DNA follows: TGTGCCAGCAGTGAGCCCACGTCTGGAAACACCATATATTTT.

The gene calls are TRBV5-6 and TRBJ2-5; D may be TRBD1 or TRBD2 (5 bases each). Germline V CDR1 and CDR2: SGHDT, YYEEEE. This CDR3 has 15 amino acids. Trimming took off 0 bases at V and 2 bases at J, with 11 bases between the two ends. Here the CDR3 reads CASSLAGAAQETQYF. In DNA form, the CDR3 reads TGTGCCAGCAGCTTGGCCGGGGCAGCTCAAGAGACCCAGTACTTC.

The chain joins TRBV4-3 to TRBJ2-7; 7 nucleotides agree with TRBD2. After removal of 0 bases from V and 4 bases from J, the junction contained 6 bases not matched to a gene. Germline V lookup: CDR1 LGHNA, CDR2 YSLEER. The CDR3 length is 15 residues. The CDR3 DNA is TGCGCCAGCAGCCAAGAGGGCAGGGAGGGTTACGAGCAGTACTTC. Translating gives CASSQEGREGYEQYF.

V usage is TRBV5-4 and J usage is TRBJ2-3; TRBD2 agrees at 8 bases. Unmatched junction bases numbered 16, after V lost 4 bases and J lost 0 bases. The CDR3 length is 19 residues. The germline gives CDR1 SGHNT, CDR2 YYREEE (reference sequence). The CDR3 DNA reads TGTGCCAGCAGCCCCCTGAGGAGCGGGAGCATTCGTAGCACAGATACGCAGTATTTT. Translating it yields CASSPLRSGSIRSTDTQYF.

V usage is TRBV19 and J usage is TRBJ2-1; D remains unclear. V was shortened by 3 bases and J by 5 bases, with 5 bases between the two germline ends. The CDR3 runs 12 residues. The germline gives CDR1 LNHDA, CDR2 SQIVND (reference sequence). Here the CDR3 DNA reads TGTGCCAGTAGTATCCGGGACAATGAGCAGTTCTTC. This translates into CASSIRDNEQFF.

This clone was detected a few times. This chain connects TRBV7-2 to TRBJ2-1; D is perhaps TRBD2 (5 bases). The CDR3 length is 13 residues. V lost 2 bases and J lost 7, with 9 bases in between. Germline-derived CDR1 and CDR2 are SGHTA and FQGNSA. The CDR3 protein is CASSLPGLNEQFF. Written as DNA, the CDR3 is TGTGCCAGCAGCTTACCTGGACTGAATGAGCAGTTCTTC.

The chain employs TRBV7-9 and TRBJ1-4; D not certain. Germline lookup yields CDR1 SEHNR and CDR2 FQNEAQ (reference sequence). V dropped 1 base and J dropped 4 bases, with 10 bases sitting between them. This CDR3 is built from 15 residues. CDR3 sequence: CASSLGLGGNEKLFF. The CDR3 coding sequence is TGTGCCAGCAGCTTAGGCCTCGGAGGTAATGAAAAACTGTTTTTT.

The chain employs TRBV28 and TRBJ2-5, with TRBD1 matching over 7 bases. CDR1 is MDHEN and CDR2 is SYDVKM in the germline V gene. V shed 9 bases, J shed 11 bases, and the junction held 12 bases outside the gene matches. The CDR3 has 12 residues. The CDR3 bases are TGTGCCAGTACAAGAGACAGGGAAGAGCAGTACTTC. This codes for CASTRDREEQYF. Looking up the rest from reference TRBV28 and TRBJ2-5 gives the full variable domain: DVKVTQSSRYLVKRTGEKVFLECVQDMDHENMFWYRQDPGLGLRLIYFSYDVKMKEKGDIPEGYSVSREKKERFSLILESASTNQTSMYLCASTRDREEQYFGPGTRLLVL.